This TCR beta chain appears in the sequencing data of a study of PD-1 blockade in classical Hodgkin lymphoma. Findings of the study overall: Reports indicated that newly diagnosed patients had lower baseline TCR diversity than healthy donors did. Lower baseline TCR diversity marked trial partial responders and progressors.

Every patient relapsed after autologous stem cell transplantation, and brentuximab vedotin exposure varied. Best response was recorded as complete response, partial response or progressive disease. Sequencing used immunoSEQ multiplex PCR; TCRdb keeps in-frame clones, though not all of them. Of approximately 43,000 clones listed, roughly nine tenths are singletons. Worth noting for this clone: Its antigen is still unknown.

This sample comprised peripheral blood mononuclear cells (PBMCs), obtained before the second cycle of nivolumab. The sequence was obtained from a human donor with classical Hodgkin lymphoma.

This CDR3 is CASSLRGGEVGTLQETQYF. As DNA, the CDR3 is TGTGCCAGCAGTTTAAGAGGGGGCGAGGTGGGGACCCTTCAAGAGACCCAGTACTTC. This chain joins TRBV27 and TRBJ2-5; 7 bases fit TRBD1. J was trimmed by 2 bases and V by 2 bases; bases with no gene match: 17. Per germline, CDR1 MNHEY and CDR2 SMNVEV (reference sequence). This CDR3 is 19 amino acids long.